The clone carrying this TCR beta chain is a singleton in its sample. The protocol was immunoSEQ multiplex PCR, while the TCRdb copy is restricted to in-frame clones and leaves out a portion. The sample consists of 640,000 or so clones, 70% to 90% of them appearing once. The data originate from a study of shared T cell receptors in the human thymus. Germline trimming cut 1 base from V and 4 bases from J; bases unmatched to any gene: 5. The CDR3 has 15 amino acids. The germline CDR1 and CDR2 sequences are SGHNT and YYREEE (reference sequence). These sequences were also reported in another study, on human thymus T cells.

V and J are TRBV5-4 and TRBJ1-2; TRBD1 matches at 9 bases. Sequences were obtained from thymocytes. This TCR was recovered from a boy younger than two with a congenital heart defect. The CDR3 reads CASSLNTGGFYGYTF. The DNA of the CDR3 is TGTGCCAGCAGCTTGAACACAGGGGGCTTCTATGGCTACACCTTC.